The 28 T cell receptor beta chains below all came from one sample that was sequenced in a study of a mutant IDH1 vaccine in newly diagnosed glioma. Time point described: week 35, safety follow-up. Each vaccine dose was 300 ug of mutant IDH1 20-mer peptide, with topical imiquimod. The antigens of these receptors remain unknown. Here immunoSEQ multiplex PCR was the method, and the copy in TCRdb shows in-frame clones only, minus some. The sample has about 56,000 clones; roughly nine tenths are singletons. Sample: PBMCs, taken from a glioma patient whose treatment included an IDH1 peptide vaccine. Receptors were obtained from a man aged 40-49 years with glioma.

This clone appeared once. V usage is TRBV5-1 and J usage is TRBJ1-4; a possible D gene is TRBD1 (6 bases). The germline V gene encodes CDR1 SGHRS and CDR2 YFSETQ. CDR3 size: 15 residues. Trimming left V 4 bases short and J 2 bases short, with 12 bases between. The CDR3 spells CASSVTGSTNEKLFF. The CDR3 DNA reads TGCGCCAGCAGCGTTACAGGGAGCACTAATGAAAAACTGTTTTTT.

This clone has a single count. This sequence joins TRBV7-9 and TRBJ2-2; the D call may be TRBD1 or TRBD2 (6 bases each). V was shortened by 5 bases and J by 4 bases, with 14 bases between the two germline ends. The CDR3 is 15 amino acids. The V gene's germline CDR1 is SEHNR and CDR2 FQNEAQ (reference sequence). The CDR3 region is CASSMRRGGTGELFF. In DNA form, the CDR3 reads TGTGCCAGCAGCATGCGCAGGGGAGGCACCGGGGAGCTGTTTTTT.

This chain connects TRBV27 to TRBJ1-2; D perhaps matches TRBD1 (6 bases). CDR1 and CDR2 (germline): MNHEY, SMNVEV (reference sequence). The CDR3 sequence is 14 residues long. Deletions cut 5 bases from V and 7 bases from J, with 17 bases between. As DNA, the CDR3 is TGTGCCAGCAGTCCTCTCACAGGGTTCCGTGGCTACACCTTC. Protein product: CASSPLTGFRGYTF.

This clone was detected a few times. This rearrangement joins TRBV13 to TRBJ1-1; D is possibly TRBD1 (5 bases). This CDR3 region has 12 residues. The V gene's germline CDR1 is PRHDT and CDR2 FYEKMQ (reference sequence). V was shortened by 5 bases and J by 5 bases, with 9 bases between the two germline ends. CDR3 nucleotide sequence: TGTGCCAGCAGCCATGAGGGGACTGAAGCTTTCTTT. Residues: CASSHEGTEAFF.

The V and J genes are TRBV6-5 and TRBJ2-3, with 10 bases that match TRBD2. Trimming took 3 bases from V and 5 from J; bases not matched to a gene: 2. The CDR3 is 14 amino acids. Germline assignment: CDR1 MNHEY and CDR2 SVGAGI. CDR3 sequence (DNA): TGTGCCAGCAGTTATCGACTAGCGGGAGATACGCAGTATTTT. It encodes CASSYRLAGDTQYF.

V usage is TRBV6-5 and J usage is TRBJ1-3; 9 bases match TRBD1. V lost 2 bases to trimming and J lost 3 bases; unmatched junction nucleotides: 2. Germline V gene sequence: CDR1 MNHEY, CDR2 SVGAGI. The CDR3 loop spans 15 amino acids. This chain's CDR3 is CASSYETGGGNTIYF. The CDR3 bases are TGTGCCAGCAGTTACGAGACAGGGGGTGGAAACACCATATATTTT.

This chain links TRBV21-1 with TRBJ2-5; the tabulated D call, TRBD2, remains unverified against the DNA. TRBV21-1 is labeled a pseudogene. This CDR3 is 14 amino acids long. CDR3 in amino acids: CASSLKRAGETQYF. In DNA, the CDR3 is TGTGCCAGCAGCCTTAAAAGAGCGGGGGAGACCCAGTACTTC.

The chain recombines TRBV29-1 with TRBJ1-5, with D unclear. CDR3 length equals 13 residues. V lost 7 bases and J lost 5, with 15 bases in between. Germline CDR1 and CDR2: SQVTM and ANQGSEA. In DNA form, the CDR3 reads TGCAGCGCAGCCCGGGCCGCAGATCAGCCCCAGCATTTT. As protein: CSAARAADQPQHF.

The chain carries TRBV11-2 and TRBJ2-7; D possibly uses TRBD1 or TRBD2 (6 bases each). The CDR3 extends over 15 amino acids. V was pared by 1 base and J by 0 bases, with 10 bases between. CDR1 is SGHAT and CDR2 is FQNNGV in the germline V gene. The CDR3 DNA reads as TGTGCCAGCAGCTTAGCGGGGGCAGGCTCCTACGAGCAGTACTTC. This codes for CASSLAGAGSYEQYF.

The V gene is TRBV2, the J gene TRBJ1-2, with D hard to call. V lost 8 bases and J 5 bases, leaving 18 bases between the germline ends. Germline-derived CDR1 and CDR2 are SNHLY and FYNNEI. CDR3 size: 14 residues. CDR3 region: CASVGKIGGYGYTF. The CDR3 nucleotides are TGTGCCAGCGTAGGAAAGATCGGAGGTTATGGCTACACCTTC. Combining the CDR3 with reference TRBV2 and TRBJ1-2 gives the whole variable domain EPEVTQTPSHQVTQMGQEVILRCVPISNHLYFYWYRQILGQKVEFLVSFYNNEISEKSEIFDDQFSVERPDGSNFTLKIRSTKLEDSAMYFCASVGKIGGYGYTFGSGTRLTVV.

V usage is TRBV11-1 and J usage is TRBJ2-5, with D tentatively TRBD1 or TRBD2 (6 bases each). The CDR3 is 15 amino acids. CDR1 is SGHAT, CDR2 FQDESV, per germline (reference sequence). V was clipped by 1 base and J by 5 bases, with 14 bases between them. CDR3 sequence (DNA): TGTGCCAGCAGCTTAGATTGGGGGGCGAGCGAGACCCAGTACTTC. This sequence encodes CASSLDWGASETQYF.

Only a few counts were recorded for this clone. The V gene is TRBV7-6, the J gene TRBJ2-2, with D maybe TRBD2 (5 bases). The germline V gene has CDR1 SGHVS and CDR2 FNYEAQ. The CDR3 contains 15 residues. V was trimmed by 5 bases and J by 7 bases, leaving 17 bases between them. The CDR3 bases are TGTGCCAGCAGCCAAAGGATAGAGGGTGGCGGGGAGCTGTTTTTT. This codes for CASSQRIEGGGELFF.

The chain joins TRBV5-1 to TRBJ1-1, with D unresolved. The germline V and J ends were trimmed by 6 bases and 2 bases, with 11 bases remaining between them. CDR1 SGHRS and CDR2 YFSETQ come from the germline V gene. The CDR3 extends over 13 amino acids. As DNA, the CDR3 is TGCGCCAGCAATACAGAGACCAACACTGAAGCTTTCTTT. Translated: CASNTETNTEAFF.

The chain links TRBV11-2 to TRBJ2-1; perhaps TRBD2 as D (5 bases). Germline V CDR1 and CDR2: SGHAT, FQNNGV. This CDR3 contains 15 residues. The V and J ends lost 1 base and 9 bases respectively, with 16 bases between them. The CDR3 DNA reads as TGTGCCAGCAGCTTAGGGCCGGGAAGAGTCGGTGAGCAGTTCTTC. Translated, it gives CASSLGPGRVGEQFF.

The genes are TRBV19 and TRBJ1-1; 9 bases map to TRBD1. V lost 3 bases to trimming and J lost 4 bases; unmatched junction nucleotides: 9. From germline, CDR1 is LNHDA and CDR2 SQIVND (reference sequence). There are 16 residues in the CDR3. CDR3 protein: CASSITGGWRVTEAFF. CDR3 coding DNA: TGTGCCAGTAGTATCACAGGGGGCTGGCGGGTCACTGAAGCTTTCTTT.

V gene TRBV5-1 combines with J gene TRBJ1-2; 8 positions agree with TRBD1. V was pared by 1 base and J by 0 bases, with 8 bases of the junction left unmatched. Germline V gene sequence: CDR1 SGHRS, CDR2 YFSETQ. This CDR3 spans 17 amino acids. The CDR3 DNA is TGCGCCAGCAGCTTGTATACGGACAGGGCAACTAACTATGGCTACACCTTC. Translated, it gives CASSLYTDRATNYGYTF.

The chain combines TRBV9 with TRBJ2-1; 8 bases line up with TRBD2. The CDR3 has 15 residues. The germline gives CDR1 SGDLS, CDR2 YYNGEE. The ends lost 4 bases at V and 2 bases at J; junction bases unmatched: 5. DNA for the CDR3: TGTGCCAGCAGCCCGAGCGGGAGTACCTACAATGAGCAGTTCTTC. Protein product: CASSPSGSTYNEQFF.

This chain joins TRBV29-1 and TRBJ1-3, with D possibly TRBD1 on 5 matching bases. The germline V gene encodes CDR1 SQVTM and CDR2 ANQGSEA. The CDR3 has 14 residues. V lost 3 bases and J lost 0, with 9 bases in between. CDR3 coding DNA: TGCAGCGTTGACGGGGGTTCCTCTGGAAACACCATATATTTT. Protein: CSVDGGSSGNTIYF.

J is TRBJ2-7 and V is TRBV20-1; no reliable D call. From germline, CDR1 is DFQATT and CDR2 SNEGSKA (reference sequence). V was shortened by 3 bases and J by 3 bases, with 3 bases between the two germline ends. The CDR3 sequence is 10 residues long. CDR3: CSASIYEQYF. DNA of the CDR3: TGCAGTGCTAGCATCTACGAGCAGTACTTC.

The chain carries TRBV27 and TRBJ2-7; D may correspond to TRBD1 or TRBD2 (5 bases each). This CDR3 has 14 amino acids. Germline-derived CDR1 and CDR2 are MNHEY and SMNVEV (reference sequence). V was trimmed by 7 bases and J by 1 base, leaving 14 bases between them. CDR3 region: CASNRDGPSYEQYF. CDR3 DNA sequence: TGTGCCAGCAACCGGGACGGCCCTTCCTACGAGCAGTACTTC.

This clone appeared a single time. This chain connects TRBV9 to TRBJ2-2; unclear D gene. CDR1 is SGDLS and CDR2 is YYNGEE in the germline V gene. V was clipped by 0 bases and J by 3 bases, with 6 bases between them. The CDR3 consists of 14 residues. CDR3 DNA: TGTGCCAGCAGCGTAGACTCATACACCGGGGAGCTGTTTTTT. This codes for CASSVDSYTGELFF.

About this clone: Sequence at one end of the junction differs from germline and may be a read error. The chain combines TRBV18 with TRBJ2-3, with 8 bases lining up with TRBD1. The CDR3 extends over 12 amino acids. Germline V lookup: CDR1 KGHSH, CDR2 LQKENI. The CDR3 DNA reads TGTGCCAGCTCCTCGGACAGGGTTCACTTGGGATGG. Amino acid sequence: CASSSDRVHLGW.

The chain recombines TRBV6-5 with TRBJ2-7; D unclear. This CDR3 region has 15 residues. The germline V gene has CDR1 MNHEY and CDR2 SVGAGI. V was pared by 5 bases and J by 0 bases, with 14 bases between. CDR3 sequence reads: CASSRLVGSSYEQYF. The CDR3 nucleotides are TGTGCCAGCAGTCGCCTCGTGGGAAGCTCCTACGAGCAGTACTTC.

V is TRBV9 and J is TRBJ2-5, with TRBD2 matching over 8 bases. With V trimmed by 1 base and J by 4 bases, 9 bases remained unmatched. Germline values: CDR1 SGDLS, CDR2 YYNGEE. The CDR3 loop spans 16 amino acids. In DNA form, the CDR3 reads TGTGCCAGCAGCGTATTAGCGGGACGGGGAGGAGAGACCCAGTACTTC. Its protein is CASSVLAGRGGETQYF.

CDR3 bases: TGCGCCAGCAGCCAGTCCTACGAGCAGTACTTC. Translating it yields CASSQSYEQYF. The chain has TRBV5-1 and TRBJ2-7; D gene unclear. The CDR3 sequence is 11 residues long. Per germline, CDR1 SGHRS and CDR2 YFSETQ. The V end was cut by 4 bases, the J end by 1 base, with 3 bases between. Complete variable domain (other parts from reference TRBV5-1 and TRBJ2-7): KAGVTQTPRYLIKTRGQQVTLSCSPISGHRSVSWYQQTPGQGLQFLFEYFSETQRNKGNFPGRFSGRQFSNSRSEMNVSTLELGDSALYLCASSQSYEQYFGPGTRLTVT.

This clone was counted between two and nine times. The CDR3 is CASSQSLQGADQPQHF. In nucleotides, the CDR3 is TGCGCCAGCAGTCAATCCCTACAGGGGGCTGATCAGCCCCAGCATTTT. The chain uses TRBV23-1 and TRBJ1-5, with 9 bases identical to TRBD1. TRBV23-1 is an open reading frame, and its role is uncertain. V trimming: 0 bases; J trimming: 5 bases; junction bases outside the gene matches: 5. The CDR3 runs 16 residues.

V and J are TRBV5-1 and TRBJ2-3; 15 nucleotides align to TRBD2. The CDR3 covers 17 residues. V was clipped by 4 bases and J by 0 bases; unmatched bases: 3. Germline values: CDR1 SGHRS, CDR2 YFSETQ. CDR3 sequence: CASSLGTSGRSTDTQYF. The CDR3 region has the DNA TGCGCCAGCAGCCTGGGGACTAGCGGGAGGAGCACAGATACGCAGTATTTT.

This chain connects TRBV28 to TRBJ2-7; D unresolved. Germline CDR1 and CDR2: MDHEN and SYDVKM. Trimming shortened V by 2 bases and J by 2 bases, and 7 bases separated the two germline ends. This CDR3 region has 13 residues. The CDR3: CASSLAFTYEQYF. The DNA of the CDR3 is TGTGCCAGCAGTTTAGCCTTTACCTACGAGCAGTACTTC.